This T cell receptor beta chain was profiled in a study of cytomegalovirus exposure and HLA in healthy donors. On the study more broadly: In a previous analysis, some 120 million unique TCR beta sequences were found from 150 million to 200 million T cells. For the approximately 400 genotyped donors, 75% to 90% fell within the Caucasian-associated ancestry cluster.

The PCR was carried out with 60 Vbeta primers and 13 Jbeta primers. The protocol was immunoSEQ multiplex PCR, while the TCRdb copy is restricted to in-frame clones and leaves out a portion. The sample shows tens of thousands of clones, roughly 90% of them seen only once. This CDR3 spans 15 amino acids. CDR1 is LNHNV, CDR2 YYDKDF, per germline (reference sequence). Trimming at V came to 0 bases and at J to 3 bases, leaving 4 bases not matched to a gene. The chain employs TRBV15 and TRBJ2-7; 8 bases line up with TRBD2. Sequenced material: PBMCs. The sequence was obtained from a man younger than 45 in good health and CMV-seropositive. The CDR3 region has the DNA TGTGCCACCAGCAGAGATCGGGAGGGTTACTACGAGCAGTACTTC. This sequence encodes CATSRDREGYYEQYF.